These 4 T cell receptor beta chains share one sample of origin, sequenced in a study of a mutant IDH1 vaccine in newly diagnosed glioma. These receptors' antigens are unknown. TCRdb's copy holds only in-frame clones and misses some; the assay was immunoSEQ multiplex PCR. The sample comprises 50,000 to 70,000 clones, 80% to 90% of which are singletons, and about 1.6% rests with the top ten. Time point noted: week 35, safety follow-up. A 20-mer mutant IDH1 peptide at 300 ug was injected subcutaneously with topical imiquimod. Sequenced material: PBMCs, taken from a glioma patient whose treatment included an IDH1 peptide vaccine. These receptor sequences come from a man in his forties with glioma.

The rearrangement links TRBV6-1 to TRBJ2-7, with 9 bases matching TRBD1. The V segment lost 6 bases and the J segment 3 bases; nucleotides outside the gene matches: 6. Looked up from germline, CDR1 is MNHNS and CDR2 is SASEGT. The CDR3 is 14 amino acids. The CDR3 coding sequence is TGTGCCAGCAGGAAACAGGGGGCCCTCTACGAGCAGTACTTC. Protein product: CASRKQGALYEQYF.

The chain recombines TRBV29-1 with TRBJ2-7; the D call may be TRBD1 or TRBD2 (6 bases each). Trimming shortened V by 5 bases and J by 5 bases, and 10 bases separated the two germline ends. CDR3 length: 11 residues. The germline V gene has CDR1 SQVTM and CDR2 ANQGSEA. Here the CDR3 reads CSVPGGHEQYF. The CDR3 region has the DNA TGCAGCGTTCCCGGGGGCCACGAGCAGTACTTC.

This clone came up once. The V and J genes are TRBV27 and TRBJ2-7, with D possibly matching TRBD2 (6 bases). Germline CDR1 is MNHEY and CDR2 is SMNVEV (reference sequence). Trimming removed 5 bases from V and 8 bases from J, with 13 bases in between. CDR3 length: 12 amino acids. In DNA form, the CDR3 reads TGTGCCAGCAGTGCGGAGGGTGTAAAGCAGTACTTC. This gives the protein CASSAEGVKQYF.

The rearrangement uses TRBV6-6 and TRBJ1-5; 10 bases fit TRBD1. Germline V gene lookup returns CDR1 MNHNY and CDR2 SVGAGI (reference sequence). The V segment lost 10 bases and the J segment 5 bases; nucleotides outside the gene matches: 11. The CDR3 has 15 amino acids. The chain's CDR3 is CATRLYGQGDQPQHF. CDR3 sequence (DNA): TGTGCCACCAGGCTATACGGACAGGGGGATCAGCCCCAGCATTTT.